The 24 T cell receptor beta chains below were found in one sample sequenced in a study of technical replicates of blood from a few donors. Sequencing used immunoSEQ multiplex PCR; TCRdb keeps in-frame clones, though not all of them. The profile covers over 65,000 clones, with approximately 97% appearing a single time and roughly 0.19% taken by the ten largest. Material: T cells isolated from PBMCs. Receptors were obtained from a human donor in good health.

The chain is built from TRBV2 and TRBJ1-3, with 9 bases lining up with TRBD1. The V segment lost 5 bases and the J segment 2 bases; nucleotides outside the gene matches: 7. The CDR3 runs 16 residues. Germline V gives CDR1 SNHLY, CDR2 FYNNEI. This CDR3 is CASSNRDRVTGNTIYF. The CDR3, as DNA: TGTGCCAGCAGTAACCGGGACAGGGTTACTGGAAACACCATATATTTT.

The chain couples TRBV12-5 to TRBJ2-2; D is possibly TRBD2 (6 bases). Between the trimmed V and J ends, which lost 2 bases and 3 bases, there was a span of 13 bases. The CDR3 sequence is 16 residues long. CDR1 LGHNT and CDR2 FRNRAP come from the germline V gene. CDR3 nucleotide sequence: TGTGCTAGTGGTTTGCAAGCGGGTCCTTACACCGGGGAGCTGTTTTTT. Protein product: CASGLQAGPYTGELFF.

The rearrangement joins TRBV30 to TRBJ1-1, with no clear D. Per germline, CDR1 GTSNPN and CDR2 SVGIG (reference sequence). Deletions cut 2 bases from V and 3 bases from J, with 10 bases between. This CDR3 comprises 13 residues. The CDR3 here is CAWSRGGDTEAFF. CDR3 DNA: TGTGCCTGGAGTCGTGGAGGTGACACTGAAGCTTTCTTT.

This clone came up once. The V and J genes are TRBV28 and TRBJ2-4; 10 bases line up with TRBD2. The CDR3 covers 16 residues. Per germline, CDR1 MDHEN and CDR2 SYDVKM. With 6 bases clipped from V and 7 bases from J, the junction kept 12 bases outside the gene matches. This CDR3 reads CASSHHSGRRRNIQYF. The CDR3 region has the DNA TGTGCCAGCAGCCACCATAGCGGGAGGAGGCGGAACATTCAGTACTTC.

The gene calls are TRBV4-2 and TRBJ2-7; no reliable D call. This CDR3 comprises 13 residues. Per the germline V gene, CDR1 is LGHNA and CDR2 is YNFKEQ. Trimming removed 1 base at V and 3 bases at J, with 7 bases between. The DNA for the CDR3 is TGTGCCAGCAGCCAAGTTTCAAACTACGAGCAGTACTTC. It is translated as CASSQVSNYEQYF.

The genes are TRBV28 and TRBJ2-5; 10 nucleotides match TRBD1. J gave up 2 bases and V 6 bases, and 9 bases lay outside the gene matches. In germline, CDR1 is MDHEN, CDR2 SYDVKM. The CDR3 extends over 16 amino acids. The CDR3 here is CASRAGRDRGQETQYF. CDR3 DNA sequence: TGTGCCAGCAGGGCGGGCCGGGACAGGGGTCAAGAGACCCAGTACTTC. Complete variable domain (other parts from reference TRBV28 and TRBJ2-5): DVKVTQSSRYLVKRTGEKVFLECVQDMDHENMFWYRQDPGLGLRLIYFSYDVKMKEKGDIPEGYSVSREKKERFSLILESASTNQTSMYLCASRAGRDRGQETQYFGPGTRLLVL.

The chain joins TRBV19 to TRBJ2-7; no reliable D call. The CDR3 has 13 residues. CDR1 and CDR2 from the germline V gene are LNHDA and SQIVND (reference sequence). Trimming stripped 3 bases from V and 1 base from J, with 7 bases between. The CDR3 sequence: CASSMVSSYEQYF. CDR3 DNA sequence: TGTGCCAGTAGTATGGTCAGTTCCTACGAGCAGTACTTC.

V usage is TRBV10-3 and J usage is TRBJ2-5; D remains ambiguous. Germline CDR1 reads ENHRY; CDR2 reads SYGVKD. The CDR3 runs to 12 residues. V lost 5 bases, J lost 0 bases, and 4 bases lay in between. The CDR3 loop is CAISPYQETQYF. The CDR3 DNA reads as TGTGCCATCAGTCCGTACCAAGAGACCCAGTACTTC.

The chain employs TRBV6-5 and TRBJ1-4; tentatively, D is TRBD1 (5 bases). CDR1 is MNHEY and CDR2 is SVGAGI in the germline V gene. The CDR3 extends over 16 amino acids. Trimming left V 2 bases short and J 0 bases short, with 10 bases between. As DNA, the CDR3 is TGTGCCAGCAGTTACAGGGGTGGTACAACTAATGAAAAACTGTTTTTT. Its protein is CASSYRGGTTNEKLFF.

The chain joins TRBV30 to TRBJ2-1; maybe TRBD2 (6 bases). This CDR3 has 12 residues. Between the trimmed V and J ends, which lost 5 bases and 11 bases, there was a span of 16 bases. Germline assignment: CDR1 GTSNPN and CDR2 SVGIG (reference sequence). The chain's CDR3 is CAWGLANNQQFF. As DNA, the CDR3 is TGTGCCTGGGGTCTAGCGAATAATCAGCAGTTCTTC.

The rearrangement links TRBV7-8 to TRBJ2-7; TRBD2 might be the D (7 bases). This CDR3 has 16 amino acids. The V end was cut by 5 bases, the J end by 3 bases, with 20 bases between. Germline V CDR1 and CDR2: SGHVS, FQNEAQ. This CDR3 reads CASSVGGLGELYEQYF. The CDR3 DNA follows: TGTGCCAGCAGCGTGGGGGGGCTAGGGGAACTCTACGAGCAGTACTTC.

CDR3 DNA: TGCGCCAGCAGAGGACAGGACCGCTATGGCTACACCTTC. Amino acid sequence: CASRGQDRYGYTF. J is TRBJ1-2 and V is TRBV4-1, with 7 bases that match TRBD1. CDR1 and CDR2 from the germline V gene are MGHRA and YSYEKL. V trimming: 6 bases; J trimming: 4 bases; junction bases outside the gene matches: 5. The CDR3 loop spans 13 amino acids.

The V and J genes are TRBV5-6 and TRBJ1-1; TRBD1 is a possible D gene (5 bases). This CDR3 is built from 15 residues. The ends were cut back, 4 bases at V and 0 bases at J, with 13 bases in the middle. CDR1 is SGHDT and CDR2 is YYEEEE in the germline V gene. The CDR3 is CASSLLDRMNTEAFF. The CDR3 DNA follows: TGTGCCAGCAGCCTTCTCGACAGAATGAACACTGAAGCTTTCTTT. The whole variable domain, remainder taken from reference TRBV5-6 and TRBJ1-1, is DAGVTQSPTHLIKTRGQQVTLRCSPKSGHDTVSWYQQALGQGPQFIFQYYEEEERQRGNFPDRFSGHQFPNYSSELNVNALLLGDSALYLCASSLLDRMNTEAFFGQGTRLTVV.

The gene calls are TRBV30 and TRBJ1-2, with 10 bases identical to TRBD1. The CDR3 covers 14 residues. Looked up from germline, CDR1 is GTSNPN and CDR2 is SVGIG (reference sequence). Trimming cost V 3 bases and J 7 bases; bases outside gene matches: 8. The CDR3 nucleotides read TGTGCCTGGAGGATGGGACAGGGGAGGTCTGGCTACACCTTC. It encodes CAWRMGQGRSGYTF.

The chain couples TRBV9 to TRBJ1-4; TRBD1 agrees at 7 bases. V gave up 3 bases and J gave up 0 bases; unmatched junction bases: 2. The CDR3 totals 15 residues. Germline CDR1 is SGDLS and CDR2 is YYNGEE. CDR3 in amino acids: CASSDGQATNEKLFF. The CDR3 DNA reads as TGTGCCAGCAGCGACGGACAGGCAACTAATGAAAAACTGTTTTTT.

V usage is TRBV10-1 and J usage is TRBJ1-6; possibly TRBD1 for D (5 bases). Trimming took off 2 bases at V and 4 bases at J, with 6 bases between the two ends. The CDR3 is 14 residues long. From germline, CDR1 is WNHNN and CDR2 SYGVQD (reference sequence). Written as DNA, the CDR3 is TGCGCCAGCAGTGAGGGACAATATAATTCACCCCTCCACTTT. Protein product: CASSEGQYNSPLHF.

The chain joins TRBV4-1 to TRBJ1-5; TRBD1 matches at 7 bases. V shed 3 bases, J shed 6 bases, and the junction held 14 bases outside the gene matches. This CDR3 comprises 17 residues. From germline, CDR1 is MGHRA and CDR2 YSYEKL. The CDR3 DNA reads TGCGCCAGCAGCCAGGACCGGGCGAGGGGGCTCGGTCAGCCCCAGCATTTT. This translates into CASSQDRARGLGQPQHF.

The chain uses TRBV6-4 and TRBJ2-1; 8 bases fit TRBD1. Trimming took 0 bases from V and 5 from J; bases not matched to a gene: 6. In germline, CDR1 is MRHNA, CDR2 SNTAGT. The CDR3 covers 16 residues. The CDR3 nucleotides are TGTGCCAGCAGTGACTCAGGGACAGGACATAACAATGAGCAGTTCTTC. Translation gives CASSDSGTGHNNEQFF.

The chain recombines TRBV4-2 with TRBJ1-1; 7 bases map to TRBD1. The V segment lost 0 bases and the J segment 5 bases; nucleotides outside the gene matches: 9. CDR1 is LGHNA, CDR2 YNFKEQ, per germline. The CDR3 extends over 16 amino acids. The CDR3 here is CASSQEEGARGTEAFF. CDR3 nucleotides: TGTGCCAGCAGCCAAGAAGAGGGGGCGAGAGGGACTGAAGCTTTCTTT.

V is TRBV12-5 and J is TRBJ2-1, with TRBD2 matching 8 bases. The junction had 17 bases not matched to a gene; V was cut back by 6 bases and J by 10 bases. The germline gives CDR1 LGHNT, CDR2 FRNRAP. This CDR3 spans 16 amino acids. DNA for the CDR3: TGTGCTAGTGGCCCCTTTAGAACTAGCGGCCCTCAGGAGCAGTTCTTC. It yields the protein CASGPFRTSGPQEQFF. The complete variable domain, with remaining parts taken from reference TRBV12-5 and TRBJ2-1, reads DARVTQTPRHKVTEMGQEVTMRCQPILGHNTVFWYRQTMMQGLELLAYFRNRAPLDDSGMPKDRFSAEMPDATLATLKIQPSEPRDSAVYFCASGPFRTSGPQEQFFGPGTRLTVL.

The chain uses TRBV30 and TRBJ1-1; 9 nucleotides align to TRBD1. Per germline, CDR1 GTSNPN and CDR2 SVGIG (reference sequence). The CDR3 has 14 amino acids. The trim removed 4 bases at V and 5 bases at J, leaving 8 bases unmatched. The CDR3 loop reads CAWNLGQGETEAFF. As DNA, the CDR3 is TGTGCCTGGAATTTGGGACAGGGAGAAACTGAAGCTTTCTTT.

The chain has TRBV27 and TRBJ2-7; TRBD2 matches at 11 bases. The CDR3 sequence is 15 residues long. With 5 bases clipped from V and 6 bases from J, the junction kept 9 bases outside the gene matches. Germline CDR1 is MNHEY and CDR2 is SMNVEV (reference sequence). The CDR3 DNA sequence: TGTGCCAGCAGTCAGAGATTAGCGGGAGGGCCCGAGCAGTACTTC. Translated, it gives CASSQRLAGGPEQYF.

The chain recombines TRBV4-2 with TRBJ2-7; tentative D call: TRBD2 (5 bases). The CDR3 covers 15 residues. Germline V gene data show CDR1 as LGHNA and CDR2 as YNFKEQ. Trimming took off 0 bases at V and 3 bases at J, with 12 bases between the two ends. The CDR3 DNA is TGTGCCAGCAGCCAAGAAAACCAGCGGCACTACGAGCAGTACTTC. Translated: CASSQENQRHYEQYF.

This rearrangement joins TRBV6-5 to TRBJ2-5, with D perhaps TRBD2 (5 bases). Trimming cost V 6 bases and J 4 bases, with 12 bases left between them. Germline CDR1 is MNHEY and CDR2 is SVGAGI. The CDR3 length is 13 residues. The CDR3, as DNA: TGTGCCAGCAGACACCGGACTGTAGAGACCCAGTACTTC. This codes for CASRHRTVETQYF.